What follows describes a single T cell receptor beta chain. No antigen is known for it. This specimen belongs to a study of vaccination and CD4 T cells after COVID-19. Turning to the study itself: Overlapping spike peptides of SARS-CoV-2, HCoV-NL63, HCoV-OC43 and HCoV-229E stimulated the cells.

At the Johns Hopkins FTIC core, DNA taken from cultured CD4+ T cells was sequenced by way of the Oncomine TCR Beta short-read assay. Each CDR3 protein gets one entry after TCRdb re-called the PCR reads with MiXCR. The sample carries 17,000 or so distinct CDR3 sequences, 65% to 80% recorded once. This CDR3 is built from 13 residues. Germline V gene data show CDR1 as SNHLY and CDR2 as FYNNEI. Described treatment: roughly 11-day PBMC culture with coronavirus spike peptide pools or control peptides (ViraFEST assay). In this cohort, PCR tests turned positive between March and December 2020, predating US Alpha, Beta and Delta variants.

This TCR was recovered from a human donor who had recovered from COVID-19. This chain connects TRBV2 to TRBJ2-1; D gene ambiguous. The J call may be faulty, since TRBJ2-7 better matches the DNA end. The specimen was CD4+ T cells from blood, cultured in vitro. The DNA of the CDR3 is TGTGCCAGCAGTTTCGACCCCCCCTACGAGCAGTACTTC. Amino acids: CASSFDPPYEQYF.